Below, 21 T cell receptor beta chains from the same sample are listed, as sequenced in a study of cytomegalovirus exposure and HLA in healthy donors. Method: immunoSEQ multiplex PCR; TCRdb's copy keeps in-frame clones and lacks some. This sample carries 200,000 to 250,000 clones, around nine tenths of them seen once, and the ten largest clones take approximately 0.99%. The material sequenced was PBMCs. These receptors originate from a woman aged 18-30 years in good health and CMV-seronegative.

This chain joins TRBV29-1 and TRBJ2-1; the match to TRBD1 covers 9 bases. V dropped 7 bases and J dropped 7; count of bases not matched to a gene: 5. There are 12 residues in the CDR3. The germline gives CDR1 SQVTM, CDR2 ANQGSEA. The CDR3 spells CSAQDRGNEQFF. The CDR3 DNA reads as TGCAGCGCGCAGGACAGGGGAAATGAGCAGTTCTTC.

The chain has TRBV28 and TRBJ1-1; perhaps TRBD1 as D (6 bases). The germline gives CDR1 MDHEN, CDR2 SYDVKM. CDR3 length: 12 residues. The V and J ends lost 11 bases and 4 bases respectively, with 14 bases between them. DNA for the CDR3: TGTGCCGTCCGACAGGTCCGCACTGAAGCTTTCTTT. Amino acids: CAVRQVRTEAFF.

The chain carries TRBV5-4 and TRBJ2-1; 9 nucleotides match TRBD2. V shed 1 base, J shed 6 bases, and the junction held 11 bases outside the gene matches. This CDR3 comprises 17 residues. Germline-derived CDR1 and CDR2 are SGHNT and YYREEE (reference sequence). The CDR3 sequence is CASSLPLSGSSFNEQFF. As DNA, the CDR3 is TGTGCCAGCAGCTTGCCCCTTAGCGGGAGCAGCTTCAATGAGCAGTTCTTC.

CDR3 residues: CASSNFQGGNQPQHF. CDR3 coding DNA: TGTGCCAGCAGCAACTTTCAGGGGGGCAATCAGCCCCAGCATTTT. The chain carries TRBV28 and TRBJ1-5, with TRBD1 matching 7 bases. Germline CDR1 and CDR2: MDHEN and SYDVKM. The CDR3 totals 15 residues. V dropped 6 bases and J dropped 2; count of bases not matched to a gene: 7.

The rearrangement links TRBV18 to TRBJ1-1; 9 nucleotides align to TRBD1. Trimming cost V 2 bases and J 4 bases; bases outside gene matches: 11. CDR1 is KGHSH, CDR2 LQKENI, per germline. The CDR3 has 17 amino acids. In DNA, the CDR3 is TGTGCCAGCTCACCAACCACCTTGACAGGGGGAGGCACTGAAGCTTTCTTT. It codes for CASSPTTLTGGGTEAFF.

This clone has a single count. The chain recombines TRBV29-1 with TRBJ2-7; 9 bases are a match to TRBD1. CDR3 length equals 13 residues. Germline V gene lookup returns CDR1 SQVTM and CDR2 ANQGSEA. With V trimmed by 8 bases and J by 2 bases, 7 bases remained unmatched. The CDR3 nucleotides are TGCAGCCATTCCGGGACAGGGCCCTACGAGCAGTACTTC. Protein sequence: CSHSGTGPYEQYF.

The DNA of the CDR3 is TGTGCCAGCAGCCAGCCGGGACTACGGGATGAGCAGTTCTTC. Encoded protein: CASSQPGLRDEQFF. The V call is TRBV5-6, the J call TRBJ2-1; 7 bases fit TRBD2. The CDR3 consists of 14 residues. The V gene's germline CDR1 is SGHDT and CDR2 YYEEEE. With 4 bases clipped from V and 8 bases from J, the junction kept 9 bases outside the gene matches.

The genes are TRBV7-2 and TRBJ2-1; D is perhaps TRBD1 (5 bases). This CDR3 region has 14 residues. V was pared by 3 bases and J by 8 bases, with 14 bases between. The V gene's germline CDR1 is SGHTA and CDR2 FQGNSA. CDR3 region: CASSFVLRVHEQFF. The CDR3 region has the DNA TGTGCCAGCAGCTTCGTTCTCAGGGTCCATGAGCAGTTCTTC. The full variable domain, rest sourced from reference TRBV7-2 and TRBJ2-1, is GAGVSQSPSNKVTEKGKDVELRCDPISGHTALYWYRQSLGQGLEFLIYFQGNSAPDKSGLPSDRFSAERTGGSVSTLTIQRTQQEDSAVYLCASSFVLRVHEQFFGPGTRLTVL.

This chain uses TRBV7-8 with TRBJ1-4; unclear D gene. V dropped 6 bases and J dropped 8 bases, with 10 bases sitting between them. The CDR3 is 12 residues long. Germline V gene data show CDR1 as SGHVS and CDR2 as FQNEAQ. This CDR3 is CASSTPWEKLFF. Here the CDR3 DNA reads TGTGCCAGCAGTACACCGTGGGAAAAACTGTTTTTT.

The chain has TRBV19 and TRBJ1-2; 8 bases fit TRBD1. CDR3 length: 14 residues. V lost 5 bases and J lost 0; bases outside the gene matches: 2. Germline assignment: CDR1 LNHDA and CDR2 SQIVND (reference sequence). CDR3 residues: CASSGTGANYGYTF. For the CDR3, the DNA is TGTGCCAGTAGTGGGACAGGAGCTAACTATGGCTACACCTTC.

V gene TRBV27 combines with J gene TRBJ1-5; no clear D. Germline CDR1 is MNHEY and CDR2 is SMNVEV (reference sequence). Deletions cut 3 bases from V and 4 bases from J, with 4 bases between. The CDR3 covers 12 residues. As DNA, the CDR3 is TGTGCCAGCAGTTTCCAAAATCAGCCCCAGCATTTT. This codes for CASSFQNQPQHF.

CDR3 amino acids: CASRRTGKYGYTF. Here the CDR3 DNA reads TGCGCCAGCAGAAGGACAGGGAAGTATGGCTACACCTTC. This sequence joins TRBV5-1 and TRBJ1-2, with 8 bases lining up with TRBD1. The CDR3 has 13 amino acids. Germline CDR1 reads SGHRS; CDR2 reads YFSETQ. Trimming took 5 bases from V and 5 from J; bases not matched to a gene: 5. Complete variable domain (other parts from reference TRBV5-1 and TRBJ1-2): KAGVTQTPRYLIKTRGQQVTLSCSPISGHRSVSWYQQTPGQGLQFLFEYFSETQRNKGNFPGRFSGRQFSNSRSEMNVSTLELGDSALYLCASRRTGKYGYTFGSGTRLTVV.

The J gene is TRBJ1-5, the V gene TRBV28; no clear D. The CDR3 has 15 amino acids. The V and J ends lost 3 bases and 1 base respectively, with 10 bases between them. Germline V gene lookup returns CDR1 MDHEN and CDR2 SYDVKM. The CDR3 spells CASSLTPTSNQPQHF. CDR3 sequence (DNA): TGTGCCAGCAGTTTGACACCTACGAGCAATCAGCCCCAGCATTTT.

In its sample, this clone was seen once. The chain links TRBV19 to TRBJ2-5; D is unclear. CDR3 length: 15 residues. Trimming removed 3 bases at V and 2 bases at J, with 13 bases between. Germline loops: CDR1 LNHDA, CDR2 SQIVND (reference sequence). The CDR3 DNA follows: TGTGCCAGTAGTATCGGAGACGGTCGACAAGAGACCCAGTACTTC. It yields the protein CASSIGDGRQETQYF.

V is TRBV27 and J is TRBJ2-1; TRBD1 matches at 7 bases. The CDR3 runs to 15 residues. The V gene's germline CDR1 is MNHEY and CDR2 SMNVEV (reference sequence). J gave up 0 bases and V 4 bases, and 3 bases lay outside the gene matches. The CDR3 DNA reads TGTGCCAGCAGTTGGGACAGAAGCTCCTACAATGAGCAGTTCTTC. Translated, it gives CASSWDRSSYNEQFF.

The chain couples TRBV18 to TRBJ1-5, with D perhaps TRBD1 (5 bases). Between the trimmed V and J ends, which lost 2 bases and 3 bases, there was a span of 14 bases. The CDR3 is 16 residues long. From germline, CDR1 is KGHSH and CDR2 LQKENI. DNA for the CDR3: TGTGCCAGCTCACCAGTCGGGGGGACCTTCAATCAGCCCCAGCATTTT. Translating it yields CASSPVGGTFNQPQHF.

In DNA form, the CDR3 reads TGTGCCAGCAGTCCAAGTTACAGGGGGCAGAGTGGCTACACCTTC. Translated: CASSPSYRGQSGYTF. V gene TRBV2 combines with J gene TRBJ1-2, with 9 bases that match TRBD1. Germline V gives CDR1 SNHLY, CDR2 FYNNEI. After removal of 5 bases from V and 7 bases from J, the junction contained 11 bases not matched to a gene. This CDR3 is built from 15 residues.

The V call is TRBV30, the J call TRBJ2-5, with no clear D. V was cut by 3 bases and J by 5 bases, with 25 bases left in between. Looked up from germline, CDR1 is GTSNPN and CDR2 is SVGIG (reference sequence). The CDR3 totals 17 residues. DNA for the CDR3: TGTGCCTGGAGCACCGGAACAGTAGGTTTCTTTCAGGAGACCCAGTACTTC. This gives the protein CAWSTGTVGFFQETQYF.

The chain carries TRBV28 and TRBJ1-5; perhaps TRBD1 as D (5 bases). This CDR3 spans 13 amino acids. Germline values: CDR1 MDHEN, CDR2 SYDVKM. V gave up 2 bases and J gave up 6 bases, with 8 bases separating them. The CDR3, as DNA: TGTGCCAGCAGTTTAAGGGGAAGTCAGCCCCAGCATTTT. Encoded protein: CASSLRGSQPQHF. The full variable domain, rest sourced from reference TRBV28 and TRBJ1-5, is DVKVTQSSRYLVKRTGEKVFLECVQDMDHENMFWYRQDPGLGLRLIYFSYDVKMKEKGDIPEGYSVSREKKERFSLILESASTNQTSMYLCASSLRGSQPQHFGDGTRLSIL.

In this sample, this clone turned up once. V is TRBV27 and J is TRBJ2-1, with D unclear. Trimming removed 6 bases from V and 4 bases from J, with 7 bases in between. Per the germline V gene, CDR1 is MNHEY and CDR2 is SMNVEV (reference sequence). This CDR3 is 12 amino acids long. The CDR3 nucleotides are TGTGCCAGCAGGCAGCGATACAATGAGCAGTTCTTC. This sequence encodes CASRQRYNEQFF.

This clone was counted a single time. The V gene is TRBV19, the J gene TRBJ1-5, with 7 bases aligning to TRBD1. The trim removed 5 bases at V and 2 bases at J, leaving 9 bases unmatched. The CDR3 is made up of 16 amino acids. Germline assignment: CDR1 LNHDA and CDR2 SQIVND (reference sequence). CDR3: CASSRTGAGGNQPQHF. CDR3 DNA: TGTGCCAGTAGTCGGACAGGTGCTGGCGGCAATCAGCCCCAGCATTTT.